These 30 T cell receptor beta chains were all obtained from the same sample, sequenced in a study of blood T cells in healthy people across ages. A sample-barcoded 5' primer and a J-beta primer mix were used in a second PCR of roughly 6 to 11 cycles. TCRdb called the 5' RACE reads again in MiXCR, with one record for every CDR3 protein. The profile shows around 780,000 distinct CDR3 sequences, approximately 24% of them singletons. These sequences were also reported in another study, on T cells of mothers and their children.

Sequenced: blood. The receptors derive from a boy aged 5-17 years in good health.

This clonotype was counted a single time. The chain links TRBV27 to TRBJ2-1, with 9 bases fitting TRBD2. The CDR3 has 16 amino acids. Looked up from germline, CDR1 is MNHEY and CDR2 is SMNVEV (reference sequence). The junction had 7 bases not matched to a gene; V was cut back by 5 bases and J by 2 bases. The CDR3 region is CASSGVAGATYNEQFF. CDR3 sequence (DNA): TGTGCCAGCAGTGGGGTAGCGGGAGCCACCTACAATGAGCAGTTCTTC.

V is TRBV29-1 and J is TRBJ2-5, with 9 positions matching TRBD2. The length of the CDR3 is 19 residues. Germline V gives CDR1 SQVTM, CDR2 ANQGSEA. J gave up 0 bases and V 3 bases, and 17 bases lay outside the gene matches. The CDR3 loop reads CSVDRRRAGGLPYQETQYF. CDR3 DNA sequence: TGCAGCGTTGATCGTCGCCGAGCGGGGGGCCTTCCGTACCAAGAGACCCAGTACTTC.

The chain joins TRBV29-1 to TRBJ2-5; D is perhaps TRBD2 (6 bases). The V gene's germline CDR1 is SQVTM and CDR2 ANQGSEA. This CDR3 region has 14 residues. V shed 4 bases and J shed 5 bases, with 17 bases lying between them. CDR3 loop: CSVVITRGGETQYF. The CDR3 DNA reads TGCAGCGTTGTAATCACTAGAGGAGGGGAGACCCAGTACTTC.

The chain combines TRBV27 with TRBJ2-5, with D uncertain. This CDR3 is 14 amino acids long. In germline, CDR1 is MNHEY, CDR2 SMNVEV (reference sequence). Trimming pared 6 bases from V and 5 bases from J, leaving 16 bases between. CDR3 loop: CASSPSPTMETQYF. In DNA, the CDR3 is TGTGCCAGCAGCCCATCCCCCACAATGGAGACCCAGTACTTC.

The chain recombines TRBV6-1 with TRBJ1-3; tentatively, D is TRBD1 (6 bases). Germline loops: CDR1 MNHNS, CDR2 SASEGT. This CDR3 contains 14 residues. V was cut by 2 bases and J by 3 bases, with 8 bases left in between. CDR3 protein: CASSETGNGNTIYF. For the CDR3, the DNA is TGTGCCAGCAGTGAAACAGGGAATGGAAACACCATATATTTT.

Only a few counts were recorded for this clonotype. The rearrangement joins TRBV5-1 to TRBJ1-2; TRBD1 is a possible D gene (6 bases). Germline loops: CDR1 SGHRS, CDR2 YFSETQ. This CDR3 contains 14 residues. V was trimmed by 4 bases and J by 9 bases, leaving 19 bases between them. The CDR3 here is CASSPSLGQGSYTF. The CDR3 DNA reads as TGCGCCAGCAGCCCCTCCCTGGGACAAGGCAGCTACACCTTC.

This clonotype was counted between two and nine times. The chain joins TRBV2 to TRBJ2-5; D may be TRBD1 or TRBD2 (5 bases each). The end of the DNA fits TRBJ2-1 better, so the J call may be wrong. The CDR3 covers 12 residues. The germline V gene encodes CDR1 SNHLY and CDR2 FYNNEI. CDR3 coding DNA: TGTGCCGGGGGACGGGAAGACAATGAGCAGTTCTTC. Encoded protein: CAGGREDNEQFF.

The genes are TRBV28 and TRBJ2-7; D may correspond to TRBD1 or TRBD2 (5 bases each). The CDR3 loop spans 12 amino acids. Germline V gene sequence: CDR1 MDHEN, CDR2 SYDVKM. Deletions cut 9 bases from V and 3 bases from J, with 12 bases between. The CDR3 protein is CASMGRIYEQYF. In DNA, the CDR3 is TGTGCCAGTATGGGACGGATCTACGAGCAGTACTTC.

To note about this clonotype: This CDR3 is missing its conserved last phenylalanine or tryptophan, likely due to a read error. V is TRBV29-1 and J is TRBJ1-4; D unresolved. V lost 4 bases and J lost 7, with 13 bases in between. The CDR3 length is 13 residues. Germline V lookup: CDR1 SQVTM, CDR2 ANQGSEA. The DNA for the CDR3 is TGCAGCGTTGCGGACCGACTAATTGAAAAACTGTTTTCT. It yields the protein CSVADRLIEKLFS.

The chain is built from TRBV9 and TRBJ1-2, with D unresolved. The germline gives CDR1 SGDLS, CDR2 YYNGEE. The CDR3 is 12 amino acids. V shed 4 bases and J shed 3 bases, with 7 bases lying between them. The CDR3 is CASSSPDYGYTF. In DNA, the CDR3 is TGTGCCAGCAGCTCACCGGACTATGGCTACACCTTC.

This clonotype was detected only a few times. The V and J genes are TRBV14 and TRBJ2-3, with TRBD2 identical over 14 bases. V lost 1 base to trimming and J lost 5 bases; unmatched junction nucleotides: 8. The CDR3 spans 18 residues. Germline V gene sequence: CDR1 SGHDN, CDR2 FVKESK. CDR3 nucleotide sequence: TGTGCCAGCAGCCAAGGGGGACTAGCGGGGGCCGGGGGAGATACGCAGTATTTT. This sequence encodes CASSQGGLAGAGGDTQYF.

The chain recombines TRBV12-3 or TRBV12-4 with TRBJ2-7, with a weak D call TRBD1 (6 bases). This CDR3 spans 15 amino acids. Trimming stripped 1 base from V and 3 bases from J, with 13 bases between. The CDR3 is CASSLVTGFNYEQYF. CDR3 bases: TGTGCCAGCAGTTTAGTGACAGGTTTTAACTACGAGCAGTACTTC.

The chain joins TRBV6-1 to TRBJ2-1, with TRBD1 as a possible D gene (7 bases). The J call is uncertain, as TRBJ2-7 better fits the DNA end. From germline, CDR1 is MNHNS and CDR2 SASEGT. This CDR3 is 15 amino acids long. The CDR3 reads CASSKGGQISYEQYF. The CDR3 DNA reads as TGTGCCAGCAGTAAGGGGGGACAGATCTCCTACGAGCAGTACTTC.

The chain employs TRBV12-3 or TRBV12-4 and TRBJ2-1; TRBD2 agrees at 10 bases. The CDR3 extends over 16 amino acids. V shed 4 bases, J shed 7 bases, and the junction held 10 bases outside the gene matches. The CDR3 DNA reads TGTGCCAGCAGTTCTAGCGGGGGCGCCTCTGGGAATGAGCAGTTCTTC. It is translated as CASSSSGGASGNEQFF.

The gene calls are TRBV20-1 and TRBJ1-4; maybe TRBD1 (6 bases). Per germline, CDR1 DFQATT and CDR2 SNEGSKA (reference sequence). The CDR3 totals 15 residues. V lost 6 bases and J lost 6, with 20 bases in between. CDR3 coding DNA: TGCAGTGCCCGATTAAGGGGACAAGTTTATGAAAAACTGTTTTTT. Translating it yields CSARLRGQVYEKLFF.

The CDR3 nucleotides are TGCAGCGTCGATACCCGTGGGTACCAAGAGACCCAGTACTTC. The encoded protein is CSVDTRGYQETQYF. The gene calls are TRBV29-1 and TRBJ2-5; no definite D call. With 6 bases removed from V and 0 bases from J, the gap between germline ends came to 14 bases. The germline V gene has CDR1 SQVTM and CDR2 ANQGSEA. The CDR3 is 14 amino acids.

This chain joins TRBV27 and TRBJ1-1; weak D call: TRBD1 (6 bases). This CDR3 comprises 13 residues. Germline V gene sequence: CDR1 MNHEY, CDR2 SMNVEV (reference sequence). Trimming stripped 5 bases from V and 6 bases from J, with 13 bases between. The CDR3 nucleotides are TGTGCCAGCAGTCCCCTAAAGGGGGCTGAAGCTTTCTTT. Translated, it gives CASSPLKGAEAFF.

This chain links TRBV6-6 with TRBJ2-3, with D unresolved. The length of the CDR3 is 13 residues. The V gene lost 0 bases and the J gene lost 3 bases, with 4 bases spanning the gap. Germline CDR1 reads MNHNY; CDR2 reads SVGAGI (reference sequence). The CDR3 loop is CASSYSLTDTQYF. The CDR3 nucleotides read TGTGCCAGCAGTTACTCCCTAACAGATACGCAGTATTTT.

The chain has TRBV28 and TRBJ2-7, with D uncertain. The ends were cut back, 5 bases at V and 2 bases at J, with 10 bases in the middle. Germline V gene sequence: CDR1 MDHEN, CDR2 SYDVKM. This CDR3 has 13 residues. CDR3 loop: CASSRPATYEQYF. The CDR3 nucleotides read TGTGCCAGCAGTCGGCCTGCTACCTACGAGCAGTACTTC.

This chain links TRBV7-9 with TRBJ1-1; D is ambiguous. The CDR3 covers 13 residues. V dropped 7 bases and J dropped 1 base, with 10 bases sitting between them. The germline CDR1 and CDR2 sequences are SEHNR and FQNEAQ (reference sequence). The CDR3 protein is CASTLPTNTEAFF. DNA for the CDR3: TGTGCCAGCACCCTTCCGACGAACACTGAAGCTTTCTTT.

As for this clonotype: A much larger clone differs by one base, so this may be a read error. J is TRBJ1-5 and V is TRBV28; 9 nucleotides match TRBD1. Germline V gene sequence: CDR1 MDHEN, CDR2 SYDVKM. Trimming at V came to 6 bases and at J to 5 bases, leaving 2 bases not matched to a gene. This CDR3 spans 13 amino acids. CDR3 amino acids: CASSGQGYQPQHF. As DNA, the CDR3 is TGTGCCAGCAGCGGACAGGGGTATCAGCCCCAGCATTTT.

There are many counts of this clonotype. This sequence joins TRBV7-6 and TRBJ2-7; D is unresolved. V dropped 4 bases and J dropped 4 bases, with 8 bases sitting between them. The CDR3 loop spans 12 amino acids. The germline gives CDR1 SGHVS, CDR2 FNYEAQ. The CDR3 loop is CASSSEKYEQYF. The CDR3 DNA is TGTGCCAGCAGCTCCGAAAAATACGAGCAGTACTTC.

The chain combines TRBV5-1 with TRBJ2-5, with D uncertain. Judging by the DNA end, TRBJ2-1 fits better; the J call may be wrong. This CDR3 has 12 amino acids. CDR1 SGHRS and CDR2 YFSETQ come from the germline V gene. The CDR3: CASSPTAREQFF. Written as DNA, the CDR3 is TGCGCCAGCAGCCCAACAGCCCGTGAGCAGTTCTTC.

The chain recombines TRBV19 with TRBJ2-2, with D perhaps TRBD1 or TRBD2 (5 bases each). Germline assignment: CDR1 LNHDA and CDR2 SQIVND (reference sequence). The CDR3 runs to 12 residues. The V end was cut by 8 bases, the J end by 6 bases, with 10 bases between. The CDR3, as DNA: TGTGCCAGTTCCGGGGCGGCCGGGGAGCTGTTTTTT. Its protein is CASSGAAGELFF.

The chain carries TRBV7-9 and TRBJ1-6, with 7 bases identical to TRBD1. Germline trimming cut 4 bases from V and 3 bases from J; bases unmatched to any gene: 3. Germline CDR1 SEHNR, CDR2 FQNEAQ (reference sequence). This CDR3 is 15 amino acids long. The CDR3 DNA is TGTGCCAGCAGCTCCGGACAGGTCTATAATTCACCCCTCCACTTT. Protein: CASSSGQVYNSPLHF.

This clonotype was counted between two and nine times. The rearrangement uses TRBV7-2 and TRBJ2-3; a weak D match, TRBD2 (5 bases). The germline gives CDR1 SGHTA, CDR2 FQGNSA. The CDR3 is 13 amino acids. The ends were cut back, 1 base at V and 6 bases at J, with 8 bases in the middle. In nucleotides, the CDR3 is TGTGCCAGCAGCTTAGAGCGGTCTGATACGCAGTATTTT. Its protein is CASSLERSDTQYF.

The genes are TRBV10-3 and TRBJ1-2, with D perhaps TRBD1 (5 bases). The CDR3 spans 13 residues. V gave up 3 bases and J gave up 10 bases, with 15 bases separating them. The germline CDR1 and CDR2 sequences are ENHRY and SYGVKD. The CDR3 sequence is CAISDGDPRYYTF. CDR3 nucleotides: TGTGCCATCAGTGATGGGGACCCCCGTTACTACACCTTC.

The CDR3 DNA sequence: TGCAGTGCTAGGCACTCCTACAATGAGCAGTTCTTC. Translating gives CSARHSYNEQFF. The chain is built from TRBV20-1 and TRBJ2-1; no reliable D call. V lost 3 bases to trimming and J lost 0 bases, with 3 bases between them. The CDR3 is 12 amino acids. Germline V gene data show CDR1 as DFQATT and CDR2 as SNEGSKA (reference sequence).

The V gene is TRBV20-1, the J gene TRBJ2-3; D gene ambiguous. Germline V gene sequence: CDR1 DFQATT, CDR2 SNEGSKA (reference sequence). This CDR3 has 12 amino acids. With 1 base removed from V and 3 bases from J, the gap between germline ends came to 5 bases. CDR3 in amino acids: CSARGPTDTQYF. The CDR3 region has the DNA TGCAGTGCTAGAGGTCCTACAGATACGCAGTATTTT.

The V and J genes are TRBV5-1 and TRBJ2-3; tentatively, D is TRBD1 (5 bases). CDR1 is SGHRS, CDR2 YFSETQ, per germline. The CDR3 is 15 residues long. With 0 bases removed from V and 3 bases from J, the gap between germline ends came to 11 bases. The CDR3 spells CASSLEGHGTDTQYF. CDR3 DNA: TGCGCCAGCAGCTTGGAGGGGCATGGTACAGATACGCAGTATTTT.